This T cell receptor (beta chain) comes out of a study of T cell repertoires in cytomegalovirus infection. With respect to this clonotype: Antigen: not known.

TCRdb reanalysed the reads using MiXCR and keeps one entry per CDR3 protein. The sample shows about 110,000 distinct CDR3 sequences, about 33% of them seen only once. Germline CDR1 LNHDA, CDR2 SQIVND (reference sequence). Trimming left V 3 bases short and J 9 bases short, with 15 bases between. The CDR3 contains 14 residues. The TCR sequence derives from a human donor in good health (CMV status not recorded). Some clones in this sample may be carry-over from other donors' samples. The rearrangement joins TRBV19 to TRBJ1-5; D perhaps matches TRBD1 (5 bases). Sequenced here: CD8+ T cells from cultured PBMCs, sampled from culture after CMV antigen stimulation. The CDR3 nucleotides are TGTGCCAGTAGTATCTGGAGCGGGGCCAGGCCCCAGCATTTT. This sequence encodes CASSIWSGARPQHF.